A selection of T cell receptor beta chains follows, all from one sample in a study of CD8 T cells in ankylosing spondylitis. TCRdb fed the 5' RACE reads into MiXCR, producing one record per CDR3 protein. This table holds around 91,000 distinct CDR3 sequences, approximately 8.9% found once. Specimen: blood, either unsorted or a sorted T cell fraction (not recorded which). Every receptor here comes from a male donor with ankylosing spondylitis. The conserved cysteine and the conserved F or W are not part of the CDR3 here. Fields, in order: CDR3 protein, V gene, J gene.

ASSQDRSQNTEAF	TRBV4-1	TRBJ1-1
ASQSPGNEQF	TRBV12-3/TRBV12-4	TRBJ2-1
SALGLDRYNEQF	TRBV20-1	TRBJ2-1
SARPRQGPYEQY	TRBV20-1	TRBJ2-7
ASSLTSGSRDEQF	TRBV7-8	TRBJ2-1
ATSDLAVDTDTQY	TRBV24-1	TRBJ2-3
ASSLVKGARDREFEQY	TRBV13	TRBJ2-7
ASSSAHEQF	TRBV11-2	TRBJ2-1
ASSWGLKNIQY	TRBV6-2/TRBV6-3	TRBJ2-4
ASSYSGRADNEQF	TRBV6-2/TRBV6-3	TRBJ2-1